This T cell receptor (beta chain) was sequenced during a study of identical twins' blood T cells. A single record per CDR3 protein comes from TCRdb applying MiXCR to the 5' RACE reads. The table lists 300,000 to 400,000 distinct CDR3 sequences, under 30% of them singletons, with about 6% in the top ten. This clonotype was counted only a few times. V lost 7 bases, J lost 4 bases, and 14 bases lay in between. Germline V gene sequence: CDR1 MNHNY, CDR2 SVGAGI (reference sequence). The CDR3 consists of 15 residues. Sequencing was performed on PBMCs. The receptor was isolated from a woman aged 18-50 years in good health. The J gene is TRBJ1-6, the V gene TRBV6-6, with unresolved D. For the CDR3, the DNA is TGTGCCAGCAACCGACCACCAGGTTATAATTCACCCCTCCACTTT. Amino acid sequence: CASNRPPGYNSPLHF.